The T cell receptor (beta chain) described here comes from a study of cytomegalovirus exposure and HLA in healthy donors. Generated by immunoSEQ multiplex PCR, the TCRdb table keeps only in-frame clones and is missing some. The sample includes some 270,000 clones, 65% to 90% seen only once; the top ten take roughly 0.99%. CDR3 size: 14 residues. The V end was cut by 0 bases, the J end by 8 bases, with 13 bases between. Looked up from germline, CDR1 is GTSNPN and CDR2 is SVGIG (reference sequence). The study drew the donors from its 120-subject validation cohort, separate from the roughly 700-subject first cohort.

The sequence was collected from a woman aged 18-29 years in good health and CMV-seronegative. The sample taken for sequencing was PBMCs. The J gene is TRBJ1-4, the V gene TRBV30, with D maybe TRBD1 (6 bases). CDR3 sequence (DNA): TGTGCCTGGAGTGTAGGGTCAGGGGAAGAAAAACTGTTTTTT. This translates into CAWSVGSGEEKLFF. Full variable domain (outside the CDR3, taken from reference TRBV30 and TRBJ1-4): SQTIHQWPATLVQPVGSPLSLECTVEGTSNPNLYWYRQAAGRGLQLLFYSVGIGQISSEVPQNLSASRPQDRQFILSSKKLLLSDSGFYLCAWSVGSGEEKLFFGSGTQLSVL.